The 31 T cell receptor beta chains below come from one sample, sequenced in a study of blood T cell repertoires in COVID-19. TCRdb keeps only in-frame clones here, not all; method: immunoSEQ multiplex PCR. The table lists just over 90,000 clones, roughly 88% of them singletons. The sample taken for sequencing was peripheral blood. These receptors all come from a human donor with active COVID-19. The donor label of this sample is uncertain.

The chain links TRBV2 to TRBJ2-7; 8 bases align to TRBD2. J gave up 3 bases and V 3 bases, and 7 bases lay outside the gene matches. This CDR3 is 15 amino acids long. The germline V gene encodes CDR1 SNHLY and CDR2 FYNNEI. The CDR3 loop is CASSDEAGAYYEQYF. CDR3 nucleotide sequence: TGTGCCAGCAGTGATGAAGCGGGGGCCTACTACGAGCAGTACTTC.

The chain recombines TRBV4-3 with TRBJ2-7; tentative D call: TRBD2 (6 bases). Germline loops: CDR1 LGHNA, CDR2 YSLEER. Trimming shortened V by 1 base and J by 2 bases, and 15 bases separated the two germline ends. There are 16 residues in the CDR3. The CDR3 DNA reads TGCGCCAGCAGCCAAGGGAGGGTCCTTACTCCCTACGAGCAGTACTTC. This sequence encodes CASSQGRVLTPYEQYF.

V is TRBV5-5 and J is TRBJ2-7, with TRBD1 matching over 11 bases. J gave up 3 bases and V 2 bases, and 19 bases lay outside the gene matches. The CDR3 has 20 residues. Germline lookup yields CDR1 SGHKS and CDR2 YYEKEE (reference sequence). CDR3 sequence (DNA): TGTGCCAGCAGCTTCCGCTGGGGACGAAGGACAGGGGGCGAGAACTACGAGCAGTACTTC. Residues: CASSFRWGRRTGGENYEQYF.

This clone came up once. The chain recombines TRBV7-2 with TRBJ2-5, with 7 nucleotides matching TRBD2. Trimming cost V 2 bases and J 2 bases; bases outside gene matches: 11. The CDR3 extends over 17 amino acids. The germline V gene encodes CDR1 SGHTA and CDR2 FQGNSA. The DNA for the CDR3 is TGTGCCAGCAGCTTAAGTCTCCGCGGGGGAATTCAAGAGACCCAGTACTTC. It specifies CASSLSLRGGIQETQYF.

As DNA, the CDR3 is TGTGCCAGCAGTTACTCGAGCCCTTCCTACGAGCAGTACTTC. It codes for CASSYSSPSYEQYF. V is TRBV6-2 or TRBV6-3 and J is TRBJ2-7; D gene uncertain. The V gene's germline CDR1 is MNHEY and CDR2 SVGEGT. V was pared by 0 bases and J by 1 base, with 7 bases between. CDR3 length: 14 amino acids.

V gene TRBV19 combines with J gene TRBJ1-4; 7 bases map to TRBD1. Germline V gene data show CDR1 as LNHDA and CDR2 as SQIVND (reference sequence). Trimming at V came to 3 bases and at J to 10 bases, leaving 8 bases not matched to a gene. The CDR3 loop spans 14 amino acids. The CDR3 here is CASSIGTAAAKLFF. Written as DNA, the CDR3 is TGTGCCAGTAGTATCGGGACAGCCGCCGCAAAACTGTTTTTT.

This sequence joins TRBV12-3 or TRBV12-4 and TRBJ2-2; unclear D gene. CDR3 length: 13 residues. Between the trimmed V and J ends, which lost 3 bases and 1 base, there was a span of 3 bases. The CDR3: CASSFWNTGELFF. DNA for the CDR3: TGTGCCAGCAGTTTCTGGAACACCGGGGAGCTGTTTTTT.

The rearrangement links TRBV27 to TRBJ2-3, with D possibly being TRBD1 (5 bases). CDR1 MNHEY and CDR2 SMNVEV come from the germline V gene (reference sequence). The CDR3 spans 11 residues. V was pared by 3 bases and J by 14 bases, with 12 bases between. For the CDR3, the DNA is TGTGCCAGCAGTTTTCAGACAGAGCTGTATTTT. It codes for CASSFQTELYF.

J is TRBJ2-2 and V is TRBV7-2; 9 bases align to TRBD2. This CDR3 contains 18 residues. V dropped 3 bases and J dropped 6; count of bases not matched to a gene: 14. The germline gives CDR1 SGHTA, CDR2 FQGNSA. The CDR3 region has the DNA TGTGCCAGCAGCTTGTTTGGTCCGCGGGGGGGCTGGTCCGGGGAGCTGTTTTTT. This codes for CASSLFGPRGGWSGELFF.

CDR3 protein: CASSSRATDNNEQFF. DNA for the CDR3: TGTGCCAGCAGCTCAAGGGCGACAGATAACAATGAGCAGTTCTTC. V and J are TRBV7-3 and TRBJ2-1; a weak D match, TRBD1 (5 bases). CDR3 length equals 15 residues. V gave up 4 bases and J gave up 5 bases, with 15 bases separating them. CDR1 and CDR2 from the germline V gene are SGHTA and FQGTGA.

The rearrangement links TRBV27 to TRBJ1-1; TRBD1 is a possible D gene (5 bases). V shed 2 bases and J shed 5 bases, with 15 bases lying between them. This CDR3 is 15 amino acids long. Germline CDR1 is MNHEY and CDR2 is SMNVEV (reference sequence). This chain's CDR3 is CASSLIGGGRTEAFF. The CDR3, as DNA: TGTGCCAGCAGTTTAATTGGCGGGGGTAGGACTGAAGCTTTCTTT.

The rearrangement links TRBV7-2 to TRBJ2-3; 13 nucleotides agree with TRBD2. Germline CDR1 reads SGHTA; CDR2 reads FQGNSA. The trim removed 5 bases at V and 4 bases at J, leaving 6 bases unmatched. The CDR3 is made up of 16 amino acids. The CDR3 protein is CASSEQGLAGSDTQYF. The CDR3 DNA reads as TGTGCCAGCAGCGAACAGGGACTAGCGGGGTCAGATACGCAGTATTTT.

This chain joins TRBV4-1 and TRBJ1-3, with unresolved D. There are 15 residues in the CDR3. V was pared by 1 base and J by 1 base, with 8 bases between. Germline-derived CDR1 and CDR2 are MGHRA and YSYEKL. In DNA, the CDR3 is TGCGCCAGCAGCCAAGTTTTTACTTCTGGAAACACCATATATTTT. Protein product: CASSQVFTSGNTIYF.

The chain couples TRBV4-1 to TRBJ2-7, with a tentative D call TRBD1 (6 bases). The CDR3 is 19 residues long. The V gene's germline CDR1 is MGHRA and CDR2 YSYEKL. V lost 0 bases and J 3 bases, leaving 24 bases between the germline ends. The CDR3 sequence: CASSQERGTAQGLGYEQYF. CDR3 nucleotide sequence: TGCGCCAGCAGCCAAGAGAGGGGAACAGCACAGGGTTTGGGCTACGAGCAGTACTTC.

The chain joins TRBV19 to TRBJ2-1; no reliable D call. Germline CDR1 LNHDA, CDR2 SQIVND (reference sequence). The CDR3 length is 13 residues. V dropped 1 base and J dropped 10 bases, with 11 bases sitting between them. The CDR3 bases are TGTGCCAGTAGTATAGTAGCCCTAGAAGAGCAGTTCTTC. Encoded protein: CASSIVALEEQFF.

The chain recombines TRBV28 with TRBJ2-1; 11 nucleotides align to TRBD2. J was trimmed by 9 bases and V by 5 bases; bases with no gene match: 9. Per germline, CDR1 MDHEN and CDR2 SYDVKM. CDR3 length: 15 amino acids. CDR3 sequence reads: CASSQGTSGFFEQFF. As DNA, the CDR3 is TGTGCCAGCAGTCAAGGGACTAGCGGTTTCTTTGAGCAGTTCTTC.

This clone was seen only a few times. CDR3: CASSPRDRPMGTDTQYF. CDR3 nucleotides: TGTGCCAGCAGCCCCCGGGACAGGCCTATGGGCACAGATACGCAGTATTTT. The chain uses TRBV7-2 and TRBJ2-3; the match to TRBD1 covers 8 bases. The CDR3 length is 17 residues. From germline, CDR1 is SGHTA and CDR2 FQGNSA. J gave up 1 base and V 5 bases, and 11 bases lay outside the gene matches. Together with reference TRBV7-2 and TRBJ2-3, the CDR3 gives the full variable domain: GAGVSQSPSNKVTEKGKDVELRCDPISGHTALYWYRQSLGQGLEFLIYFQGNSAPDKSGLPSDRFSAERTGGSVSTLTIQRTQQEDSAVYLCASSPRDRPMGTDTQYFGPGTRLTVL.

The chain recombines TRBV3-1 (or the pseudogene TRBV3-2) with TRBJ2-3, with 11 bases matching TRBD2. J gave up 3 bases and V 8 bases, and 16 bases lay outside the gene matches. Germline CDR1 is LGHDT and CDR2 is YNNKEL (reference sequence). This CDR3 has 18 residues. The CDR3 DNA follows: TGTGCCAGCCCACAAAACGACTATAGCGGGGGGGTGACAGATACGCAGTATTTT. Translation: CASPQNDYSGGVTDTQYF.

This rearrangement joins TRBV6-5 to TRBJ1-4; 9 nucleotides align to TRBD1. The CDR3 is 15 residues long. The V gene end was trimmed by 5 bases and the J gene end by 7 bases; junction bases not matched to a gene: 8. The germline gives CDR1 MNHEY, CDR2 SVGAGI. CDR3 in amino acids: CASSQRQGGGEKLFF. The CDR3 DNA is TGTGCCAGCAGTCAGAGACAGGGGGGAGGTGAAAAACTGTTTTTT.

This chain connects TRBV7-8 to TRBJ2-7; D is uncertain. Germline V gene sequence: CDR1 SGHVS, CDR2 FQNEAQ. V shed 3 bases and J shed 0 bases, with 21 bases lying between them. This CDR3 has 18 residues. CDR3 in amino acids: CASSFLASRPTTSYEQYF. DNA for the CDR3: TGTGCCAGCAGCTTTTTAGCTAGTAGGCCCACAACCTCCTACGAGCAGTACTTC. The variable domain in full, with the rest retrieved from reference TRBV7-8 and TRBJ2-7, is GAGVSQSPRYKVAKRGQDVALRCDPISGHVSLFWYQQALGQGPEFLTYFQNEAQLDKSGLPSDRFFAERPEGSVSTLKIQRTQQEDSAVYLCASSFLASRPTTSYEQYFGPGTRLTVT.

The V and J genes are TRBV7-9 and TRBJ2-5; D gene uncertain. The CDR3 totals 14 residues. V lost 2 bases to trimming and J lost 5 bases, with 12 bases between them. Per the germline V gene, CDR1 is SEHNR and CDR2 is FQNEAQ (reference sequence). CDR3: CASSLRRSAETQYF. In nucleotides, the CDR3 is TGTGCCAGCAGCTTAAGGCGGAGCGCGGAGACCCAGTACTTC. The variable domain in full, with the rest retrieved from reference TRBV7-9 and TRBJ2-5, is DTGVSQNPRHKITKRGQNVTFRCDPISEHNRLYWYRQTLGQGPEFLTYFQNEAQLEKSRLLSDRFSAERPKGSFSTLEIQRTEQGDSAMYLCASSLRRSAETQYFGPGTRLLVL.

The chain combines TRBV7-6 with TRBJ1-3; 7 bases match TRBD1. The length of the CDR3 is 19 residues. V shed 5 bases, J shed 0 bases, and the junction held 16 bases outside the gene matches. In germline, CDR1 is SGHVS, CDR2 FNYEAQ. CDR3 in amino acids: CASSPAPRDRTFSGNTIYF. CDR3 sequence (DNA): TGTGCCAGCAGCCCCGCCCCCCGGGACAGAACGTTCTCTGGAAACACCATATATTTT.

The chain combines TRBV5-5 with TRBJ1-1; no reliable D call. The CDR3 has 14 amino acids. V lost 0 bases to trimming and J lost 0 bases, with 6 bases between them. CDR1 and CDR2 (germline): SGHKS, YYEKEE (reference sequence). The CDR3 is CASSLAQMNTEAFF. The DNA of the CDR3 is TGTGCCAGCAGCTTGGCACAGATGAACACTGAAGCTTTCTTT.

This chain links TRBV7-8 with TRBJ1-2; D may be TRBD1 (6 bases). Germline CDR1 and CDR2: SGHVS and FQNEAQ. The CDR3 runs 15 residues. V was trimmed by 5 bases and J by 4 bases, leaving 17 bases between them. In nucleotides, the CDR3 is TGTGCCAGCAGCGATTCGGCAGGGGCGAGCTATGGCTACACCTTC. It is translated as CASSDSAGASYGYTF.

The gene calls are TRBV6-5 and TRBJ1-6, with no clear D. The CDR3 consists of 14 residues. V was shortened by 8 bases and J by 7 bases, with 15 bases between the two germline ends. Germline V gene lookup returns CDR1 MNHEY and CDR2 SVGAGI. The CDR3 sequence is CASWAGRLNSPLHF. The CDR3 DNA follows: TGTGCCAGCTGGGCGGGGAGATTAAATTCACCCCTCCACTTT.

The CDR3 DNA sequence: TGCGCCAGCAGCCTAGATAATGCGAGGGACAATGAGCAGTTCTTC. This sequence encodes CASSLDNARDNEQFF. The rearrangement uses TRBV4-3 and TRBJ2-1; D might be TRBD2 (5 bases). The V gene lost 4 bases and the J gene lost 5 bases, with 15 bases spanning the gap. The CDR3 is made up of 15 amino acids. Germline V gene sequence: CDR1 LGHNA, CDR2 YSLEER.

The chain couples TRBV19 to TRBJ1-1; 7 bases are a match to TRBD1. The CDR3 sequence is 14 residues long. The junction had 3 bases not matched to a gene; V was cut back by 4 bases and J by 1 base. The germline V gene has CDR1 LNHDA and CDR2 SQIVND (reference sequence). The CDR3 loop reads CASSTGTANTEAFF. CDR3 nucleotides: TGTGCCAGTAGTACCGGGACAGCGAACACTGAAGCTTTCTTT.

The CDR3 is CASSQDYVSADTQYF. For the CDR3, the DNA is TGCGCCAGCAGCCAAGATTACGTGTCGGCAGATACGCAGTATTTT. The chain joins TRBV4-1 to TRBJ2-3; unclear D gene. The germline V and J ends were trimmed by 0 bases and 4 bases, with 11 bases remaining between them. Germline V gives CDR1 MGHRA, CDR2 YSYEKL. The CDR3 length is 15 residues.

This chain links TRBV4-2 with TRBJ1-3, with D possibly being TRBD1 (6 bases). V lost 4 bases to trimming and J lost 5 bases, with 15 bases between them. CDR3 length: 15 residues. Germline lookup yields CDR1 LGHNA and CDR2 YNFKEQ. This chain's CDR3 is CASSLEGQLRNTIYF. The CDR3 DNA reads TGTGCCAGCAGCCTTGAAGGACAGCTCCGAAACACCATATATTTT.

This clone has only a few counts. J is TRBJ1-5 and V is TRBV27; TRBD1 agrees at 7 bases. Germline CDR1 MNHEY, CDR2 SMNVEV (reference sequence). With V trimmed by 6 bases and J by 2 bases, 4 bases remained unmatched. The CDR3 covers 14 residues. Here the CDR3 DNA reads TGTGCCAGCAGACCAACAGGGGGCAATCAGCCCCAGCATTTT. As protein: CASRPTGGNQPQHF.

The sample holds one count of this clone. The chain links TRBV2 to TRBJ1-1, with 12 bases identical to TRBD1. V shed 6 bases, J shed 4 bases, and the junction held 6 bases outside the gene matches. The CDR3 runs to 15 residues. Germline values: CDR1 SNHLY, CDR2 FYNNEI. The CDR3 sequence is CASRKGQGAGTEAFF. Written as DNA, the CDR3 is TGTGCCAGCAGGAAGGGACAGGGGGCAGGCACTGAAGCTTTCTTT. The whole variable domain, filled in from reference TRBV2 and TRBJ1-1, reads EPEVTQTPSHQVTQMGQEVILRCVPISNHLYFYWYRQILGQKVEFLVSFYNNEISEKSEIFDDQFSVERPDGSNFTLKIRSTKLEDSAMYFCASRKGQGAGTEAFFGQGTRLTVV.